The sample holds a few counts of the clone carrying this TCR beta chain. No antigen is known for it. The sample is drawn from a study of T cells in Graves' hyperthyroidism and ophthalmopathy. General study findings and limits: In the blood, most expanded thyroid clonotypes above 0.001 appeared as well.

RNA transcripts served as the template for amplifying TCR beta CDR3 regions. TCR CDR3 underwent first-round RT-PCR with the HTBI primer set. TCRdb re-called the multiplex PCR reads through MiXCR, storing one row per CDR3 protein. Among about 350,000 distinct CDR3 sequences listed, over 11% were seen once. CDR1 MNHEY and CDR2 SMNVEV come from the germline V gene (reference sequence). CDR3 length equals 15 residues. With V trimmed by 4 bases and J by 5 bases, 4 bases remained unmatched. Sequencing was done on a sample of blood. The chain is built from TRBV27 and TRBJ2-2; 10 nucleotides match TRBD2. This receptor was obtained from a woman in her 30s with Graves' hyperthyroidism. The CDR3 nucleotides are TGTGCCAGCAGTTATCTAGCGGGAGTGACCGGGGAGCTGTTTTTT. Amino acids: CASSYLAGVTGELFF.